The 7 T cell receptor beta chains below were found in one sample sequenced in a study of CD8+ T cells in alopecia areata. Extracted RNA was reverse transcribed into cDNA, the sequencing template. Clones were read by immunoSEQ multiplex PCR, and TCRdb kept only the in-frame ones, dropping some. The sample was found to contain around 290,000 clones, and every one recurs. Using CD4, CD8alpha, NKG2D, NKG2ACE and other markers, pooled cutaneous lymph node cells were sorted. Sequenced input: CD4+ T cells sorted from a lymph node. The origin of the receptors is a C3H/HeJ mouse with alopecia areata. This line is of MHC haplotype H2-k.

In its sample, this clone was seen a few times. The gene names here belong to mouse. The CDR3 end lies 4 residues beyond the end of the read and is filled in from the germline J gene. This chain joins TRBV19 and TRBJ1-2; possibly TRBD1 for D (6 bases). CDR3 length: 16 residues. Germline-derived CDR1 and CDR2 are FNHDT and SITEND (reference sequence). CDR3 residues: CASSPDWGGASSDYTF. The part of the CDR3 DNA that was read is TGTGCCAGCAGTCCCGACTGGGGGGGCGCGTCTTCC. Together with reference TRBV19 and TRBJ1-2, the CDR3 gives the full variable domain: GGIITQTPKFLIGQEGQKLTLKCQQNFNHDTMYWYRQDSGKGLRLIYYSITENDLQKGDLSEGYDASREKKSSFSLTVTSAQKNEMAVFLCASSPDWGGASSDYTFGSGTRLLVI.

To note about this clone: The listed genes are named as in mouse. The observed sequence ends 4 residues before the CDR3 terminus, with the missing tail filled in from the germline J gene. This chain connects TRBV13-1 to TRBJ2-5, with D possibly matching TRBD2 (6 bases). Germline V gene sequence: CDR1 NSHNY, CDR2 SYGAGN. The V end was cut by 0 bases, the J end by 1 base, with 9 bases between. This CDR3 is 15 amino acids long. The CDR3 sequence is CASSDARDYQDTQYF. The part of the CDR3 DNA that was read is TGTGCCAGCAGTGATGCGAGGGACTACCAAGAC.

This clone was detected a few times. Each gene name is a mouse one. The CDR3 end lies 4 residues beyond the end of the read and is filled in from the germline J gene. V gene TRBV19 combines with J gene TRBJ2-7; TRBD1 aligns across 7 bases. J lost 3 bases, V lost 3 bases, and 3 bases had no gene match. From germline, CDR1 is FNHDT and CDR2 SITEND (reference sequence). This CDR3 region has 13 residues. CDR3 in amino acids: CASSKDRNYEQYF. The covered CDR3 bases are TGTGCCAGCAGTAAGGACAGGAACTAT.

This clone came up a few times. The gene symbols are mouse symbols. The read stops 4 residues short of the end of the CDR3; the missing end is completed from the germline J gene. V usage is TRBV5 and J usage is TRBJ2-3, with 8 bases matching TRBD2. The CDR3 consists of 15 residues. CDR1 and CDR2 (germline): LGHNA, YNLKQL (reference sequence). V lost 5 bases to trimming and J lost 1 base; unmatched junction nucleotides: 5. The DNA read from the CDR3 is TGTGCCAGCAGCTCCCCTGGGGGGCGTGCAGAA. This sequence encodes CASSSPGGRAE. The full-length CDR3 reads as CASSSPGGRAETLYF.

This clone was detected a few times. Gene names and germline refer to mouse. The sequenced part of the CDR3 DNA is TGTGCTAGCAGTCGACAGTATGCAAACACA. Protein product: CASSRQYANT. The full CDR3 reads CASSRQYANTEVFF. The V call is TRBV17, the J call TRBJ1-1; possible D gene TRBD1, 5 bases. The read stops 4 residues short of the end of the CDR3; the missing end is completed from the germline J gene. Germline CDR1 MNHDT, CDR2 YYDKIL. V lost 5 bases, J lost 0 bases, and 10 bases lay in between. The CDR3 consists of 14 residues.

This clone appeared a few times. Mouse gene names and germline throughout. Sequencing ends 4 residues short of the CDR3 end; the germline J gene provides the rest. V usage is TRBV19 and J usage is TRBJ2-3; 9 bases agree with TRBD1. Germline assignment: CDR1 FNHDT and CDR2 SITEND (reference sequence). Trimming cost V 6 bases and J 2 bases; bases outside gene matches: 10. This CDR3 is 16 amino acids long. This CDR3 reads CASNPLDRGDAETLYF. The sequenced CDR3 bases are TGTGCCAGCAATCCCCTCGACAGGGGGGATGCAGAA.

Concerning this clone: The genes are named according to mouse. The read finishes 4 residues shy of the CDR3 end, and the germline J gene is used to complete it. V gene TRBV1 combines with J gene TRBJ2-4; tentatively, D is TRBD2 (7 bases). Germline assignment: CDR1 NSQYPW and CDR2 LRSPGD (reference sequence). This CDR3 is built from 12 residues. The CDR3 loop reads CTCRGGGNTLYF. The covered CDR3 bases are TGCACCTGCAGAGGGGGGGGAAAC.